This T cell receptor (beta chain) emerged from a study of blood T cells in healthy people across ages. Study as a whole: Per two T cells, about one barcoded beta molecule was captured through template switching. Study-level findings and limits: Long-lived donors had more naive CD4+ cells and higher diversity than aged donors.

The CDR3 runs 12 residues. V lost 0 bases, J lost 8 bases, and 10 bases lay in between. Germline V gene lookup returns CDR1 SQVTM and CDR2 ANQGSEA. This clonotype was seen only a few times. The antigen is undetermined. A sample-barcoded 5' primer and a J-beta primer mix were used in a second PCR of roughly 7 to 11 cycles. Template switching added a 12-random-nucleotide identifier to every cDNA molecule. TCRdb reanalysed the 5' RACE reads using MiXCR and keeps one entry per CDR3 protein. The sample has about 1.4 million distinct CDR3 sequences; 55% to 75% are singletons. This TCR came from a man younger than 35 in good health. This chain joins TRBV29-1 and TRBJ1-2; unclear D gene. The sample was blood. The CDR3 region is CSVEDAGPGYTF. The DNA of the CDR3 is TGCAGCGTTGAAGATGCCGGGCCCGGCTACACCTTC. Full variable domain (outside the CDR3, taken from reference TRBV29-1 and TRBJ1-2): SAVISQKPSRDICQRGTSLTIQCQVDSQVTMMFWYRQQPGQSLTLIATANQGSEATYESGFVIDKFPISRPNLTFSTLTVSNMSPEDSSIYLCSVEDAGPGYTFGSGTRLTVV.